This T cell receptor beta chain was documented in a study of read filtering for tumor transcriptome and immune sequencing. Study at large: RNA-seq yielded only roughly 85 to 1,400 TCR reads, IR-seq about 4 to 10.27 million. Study outcomes and limitations: In IR-seq, single-read clonotypes were around 85% of clonotypes but around 3.2% of reads.

Bone marrow was sampled from every patient at the time of active disease. Germline V gene sequence: CDR1 ENHRY, CDR2 SYGVKD. CDR3 length equals 15 residues. Germline trimming cut 10 bases from V and 6 bases from J; bases unmatched to any gene: 15. The library was built from about 400 ng RNA with molecular barcoded adaptors for alpha/delta and beta/gamma chains. TCRdb reanalysed the reads using MiXCR and keeps one entry per CDR3 protein. This sample yields 60,000 or so distinct CDR3 sequences, of which around 20% are seen a single time; roughly 11% belongs to the top ten. With respect to this clonotype: Its specificity is not known.

The chain links TRBV10-3 to TRBJ2-7; 10 positions match TRBD2. This sequence was found in a donor over 35 with multiple myeloma. The material sequenced was a population of CD138-negative cells sorted from bone marrow. The CDR3 DNA is TGTGCCACGAGCAGAGCGGGGGGGCTTGCCTGCGAGCAGTACTTC. Amino acid sequence: CATSRAGGLACEQYF.